This is a list of T cell receptor beta chains from one sample in a study of T cells after yellow fever vaccination. TCRdb re-derived calls from the 5' RACE reads in MiXCR, one entry per CDR3 protein. This repertoire shows 25,000 to 35,000 distinct CDR3 sequences, 3.5% to 5% found once; its top ten account for about 47%. The material was CD8+ T cells sorted from PBMCs, obtained 5 days after the yellow fever booster vaccination. The receptors originated from a young man who received the YFV17D yellow fever vaccine. CDR3s include the opening cysteine and the closing phenylalanine or tryptophan. The order of the fields is clone size, J gene, V gene, D gene, CDR3 DNA, CDR3 protein. The D gene is left open where the match is weak. Size is stated for part of the rows, as once, few or many counts, or as a class when the clone is expanded.

>many|TRBJ2-7|TRBV9|TRBD1
TGTGCCAGCAGCGGTCCGGGACAGGGCCCCTACGAGCAGTACTTC
CASSGPGQGPYEQYF
>many|TRBJ1-5|TRBV27|.
TGTGCCAGCAGTTCAGCCCTCCATTTT
CASSSALHF
>many|TRBJ2-1|TRBV6-5|.
TGTGCCAGCAAAATAGGCGGGGCAAGGAATGAGCAGTTCTTC
CASKIGGARNEQFF
>many|TRBJ2-1|TRBV29-1|.
TGCAGCGTTGTTGGGGGCACCTACAATGAGCAGTTCTTC
CSVVGGTYNEQFF
>many|TRBJ1-2|TRBV2|TRBD1
TGTGCCAGCAGCACAGGGGGAACCTCCCCTACGGGAGGCTACACCTTC
CASSTGGTSPTGGYTF
>many|TRBJ2-5|TRBV12-3/TRBV12-4|TRBD2
TGTGCCAGCGGGGGACTAGCGGGAGGGGAGACCCAGTACTTC
CASGGLAGGETQYF
>many|TRBJ1-1|TRBV6-5|.
TGTGCCAGCCATGCCGGGACACCAAACACTGAAGCTTTCTTT
CASHAGTPNTEAFF
>many|TRBJ2-5|TRBV7-2|.
TGTGCCAGCGGGGGGACTTATGCGCGGCCGTACCAAGAGACCCAGTACTTC
CASGGTYARPYQETQYF
>medium-sized|TRBJ2-5|TRBV18|.
TGTGCCAGCTCACCTGGTTTTGTCGTGGGTGAGACCCAGTACTTC
CASSPGFVVGETQYF
>many|TRBJ2-6|TRBV6-4|.
TGTGCCAGCAGTGACTCCCCAGCGCTCTCTGGGGCCAACGTCCTGACTTTC
CASSDSPALSGANVLTF
>.|TRBJ2-1|TRBV7-3|.
TGTGCCAGCAGCTTAACTGTTAGCACAAGCTTCTACAATGAGCAGATCTTC
CASSLTVSTSFYNEQIF
>many|TRBJ1-2|TRBV6-5|.
TGTGCCAGCAGTTACGGAGGCTATGGCTACACCTTC
CASSYGGYGYTF
>many|TRBJ2-7|TRBV6-5|TRBD2
TGTGCCAGCATCATGACTAGCGGGAGGGCAGGCTACGAGCAGTACTTC
CASIMTSGRAGYEQYF
>many|TRBJ1-2|TRBV25-1|.
TGTGCCAGCGGTGGGGTGGCCTATGGCTACACCTTC
CASGGVAYGYTF
>many|TRBJ2-1|TRBV6-2/TRBV6-3|TRBD2
TGTGCCAGCAGTTACTCTAGCGGGAGCCCTCATGAGCAGTTCTTC
CASSYSSGSPHEQFF
>many|TRBJ1-1|TRBV5-1|TRBD1
TGCGCCAGCAGCTTGGCCTCAGGGGGGTTGATGAACACTGAAGCTTTCTTT
CASSLASGGLMNTEAFF
>many|TRBJ2-7|TRBV4-2|.
TGTGCCAGCAGCCAGTATTTGGGCTCCTACGAGCAGTACTTC
CASSQYLGSYEQYF
>many|TRBJ2-5|TRBV28|.
TGTGCCAGCAGCCCTCTGCCCAGGGACCATTCTTGGGAGACCCAGTACTTC
CASSPLPRDHSWETQYF
>many|TRBJ2-3|TRBV6-5|TRBD2
TGTGCCAGCAGTCTCCTAGCGGGAGATAAACCAGATACGCAGTATTTT
CASSLLAGDKPDTQYF
>many|TRBJ1-5|TRBV28|.
TGTGCCAGCAGGGGGAAGACCCCCTGGCAGCCCCAGCATTTT
CASRGKTPWQPQHF
>many|TRBJ1-1|TRBV3-1|TRBD1
TGTGCCAGCAGCCAAGGGAGGACAGGGGGGACTGAAGCTTTCTTT
CASSQGRTGGTEAFF
>many|TRBJ2-4|TRBV3-1|TRBD2
TGTGCCAGCAGATCCGGGGGGGGCGCCGGAAACATTCAGTACTTC
CASRSGGGAGNIQYF
>many|TRBJ2-3|TRBV12-3/TRBV12-4|.
TGTGCCAGCAGTTTAGAGGCGTCCGGGGGTACAGATACGCAGTATTTT
CASSLEASGGTDTQYF
>many|TRBJ2-7|TRBV7-2|TRBD2
TGTGCCAGCAGCTTAGAACTAGCGGGATCCACCTACGAGCAGTACTTC
CASSLELAGSTYEQYF
>.|TRBJ2-3|TRBV9|TRBD2
TGTGCCAGCAGCGTGCCTAGCGGGGGAGATACGCAGTATTTT
CASSVPSGGDTQYF
>many|TRBJ2-7|TRBV27|.
TGTGCCAGCAGTTCTGGCGGGTCCTCCTACGAGCAGTACTTC
CASSSGGSSYEQYF
>many|TRBJ2-7|TRBV12-3/TRBV12-4|.
TGTGCCAGCAGTCCCCCTGGGGGGTCCCGTTACGAGCAGTACTTC
CASSPPGGSRYEQYF
>many|TRBJ1-1|TRBV7-2|.
TGTGCCAGTCACACCATTGGGGGGGCGGGGACTGAAGCTTTCTTT
CASHTIGGAGTEAFF
>.|TRBJ2-7|TRBV12-3/TRBV12-4|.
TGTGCCAGCAGCCGGGACCTCCGGGAGCAGTACTTC
CASSRDLREQYF
>many|TRBJ2-1|TRBV12-5|TRBD1
TGTGCTAGTGGTTTCGCAGCCGGGACAGAGATCTACAATGAGCAGTTCTTC
CASGFAAGTEIYNEQFF
>few|TRBJ1-4|TRBV27|.
TGTGCCAGCAGTTTATACTTCACTAATGAAAAACTGTTTTTT
CASSLYFTNEKLFF
>many|TRBJ1-2|TRBV18|.
TGTGCCAGCTCCTCCGACAGAGATGGCTACACCTTC
CASSSDRDGYTF
>many|TRBJ2-5|TRBV14|.
TGTGCCAGCAGCCCCCTAGGGGGGGGCGGAGAGACCCAGTACTTC
CASSPLGGGGETQYF
>.|TRBJ2-7|TRBV12-3/TRBV12-4|TRBD2
TGTGCCAGCACAATCGCTGGACTAGCGGGCACTAACGAGCAGTACTTC
CASTIAGLAGTNEQYF
>many|TRBJ1-1|TRBV5-5|.
TGTGCCAGCAGCTTGACAGGACTGAACACTGAAGCTTTCTTT
CASSLTGLNTEAFF
>few|TRBJ2-3|TRBV12-3/TRBV12-4|.
TGTGCCAGCACCTACCCGGGCCTGGGCCCAGATACGCAGTATTTT
CASTYPGLGPDTQYF
>many|TRBJ2-7|TRBV7-9|TRBD1
TGTGCCAGCAGCTTCCCCCCGACAGGGGATGAGCAGTACTTC
CASSFPPTGDEQYF
>many|TRBJ2-1|TRBV19|TRBD2
TGTGCCAGTAGCCCACGACTAGCGCCAACCTACAATGAGCAGTTCTTC
CASSPRLAPTYNEQFF
>many|TRBJ2-3|TRBV12-3/TRBV12-4|.
TGTGCCAGCGGGTTGGGGGTCACGGATACGCAGTATTTT
CASGLGVTDTQYF
>many|TRBJ2-7|TRBV6-2/TRBV6-3|.
TGTGCCAGCAGTCAAGCTAGCGTCTCCTACGAGCAGTACTTC
CASSQASVSYEQYF
>many|TRBJ2-7|TRBV6-5|TRBD1
TGTGCCAGCAGTTACCTGGGACAGAAGGTCGAGCAGTACTTC
CASSYLGQKVEQYF
>many|TRBJ1-1|TRBV27|.
TGTGCCAGCAGTTTATATGTGAACACTGAAGCTTTCTTT
CASSLYVNTEAFF
>many|TRBJ1-1|TRBV28|.
TGTGCCAGCAGGCTCCCGGGGGTGAACACTGAAGCTTTCTTT
CASRLPGVNTEAFF
>many|TRBJ2-7|TRBV5-6|.
TGTGCCAGCAGCGTCGGGGGAACTACAGGATCGAGGTACGAGCAGTACTTC
CASSVGGTTGSRYEQYF
>many|TRBJ2-5|TRBV9|.
TGTGCCAGCAGCGTAGGTAGCTACCAAGAGACCCAGTACTTC
CASSVGSYQETQYF
>many|TRBJ2-1|TRBV6-5|.
TGTGCCAGCAGAGGAGGGTTTAGCTCCTACAATGAGCAGTTCTTC
CASRGGFSSYNEQFF
>many|TRBJ2-7|TRBV6-5|TRBD1
TGTGCCAGCACTCACCTGGGATCAGGGGGCTACGAGCAGTACTTC
CASTHLGSGGYEQYF
>many|TRBJ2-7|TRBV25-1|TRBD2
TGTGCCAGCAGTGATGCGGGACTAGCGGTATACGAGCAGTACTTC
CASSDAGLAVYEQYF
>many|TRBJ2-1|TRBV7-6|.
TGTGCCAGCAGCCCCCGGGCACCGAGCTCCTACAATGAGCAGTTCTTC
CASSPRAPSSYNEQFF
>many|TRBJ2-5|TRBV5-1|TRBD1
TGCGCCAGCAGCCCTGGACAGGGAAGTCCAGAGACCCAGTACTTC
CASSPGQGSPETQYF
>many|TRBJ2-2|TRBV4-2|.
TGTGCCAGCAGGCCCACAGAGAACACCGGGGAGCTGTTTTTT
CASRPTENTGELFF
>many|TRBJ2-7|TRBV29-1|TRBD2
TGCAGCGTTGAAAGGACTAGCGGGAGAGACCACGAGCAGTACTTC
CSVERTSGRDHEQYF
>many|TRBJ1-2|TRBV29-1|.
TGCAGCTCAAAAGGTTCTCCCTATGGCTACACCTTC
CSSKGSPYGYTF
>many|TRBJ2-1|TRBV27|TRBD2
TGTGCCAGCAGTCTTAGCGGGTATAATGTAGAGCAGTTCTTC
CASSLSGYNVEQFF
>many|TRBJ2-5|TRBV24-1|.
TGTGCCACCAGTGATTCAGGTTCAGAGACCCAGTACTTC
CATSDSGSETQYF